The rows below give T cell receptor beta chains drawn from one sample of a study of brain T cells in children with intractable seizures. The data were produced by immunoSEQ multiplex PCR, yet TCRdb's version contains in-frame clones alone and is incomplete. The table records 300,000 to 400,000 clones, about 94% of them present only once. This specimen was peripheral blood, taken approximately 5 months after surgery. These receptors were obtained from a boy younger than two with tuberous sclerosis and intractable seizures. Each CDR3 is given without its conserved first and last residue. A D gene is named only where the DNA matches it firmly.

D gene	J gene	V gene	CDR3 protein
.	TRBJ1-1	TRBV24-1	ATSDGGTEAF
.	TRBJ1-2	TRBV11-2	ASSRPDSLRLYGYT
.	TRBJ1-6	TRBV5-5	ASSTTRGGSNSPLH
.	TRBJ2-2	TRBV15	ATSLPGRVPGELF
.	TRBJ1-1	TRBV30	AWGYDTEAF
.	TRBJ1-6	TRBV3-1/TRBV3-2	ASGPYSPLH
TRBD1	TRBJ2-2	TRBV11-1	ASSLDGTDTGELF
TRBD1	TRBJ1-1	TRBV4-1	ASSHQATGGRGTEAF
.	TRBJ2-7	TRBV6-5	ASSREPYEQY
TRBD1	TRBJ1-2	TRBV3-1/TRBV3-2	ASSQDATGHYGYT
.	TRBJ2-3	TRBV7-9	ASSLKGLPTDTQY
.	TRBJ1-1	TRBV30	AWRDSSNTEAF
TRBD1	TRBJ2-7	TRBV5-4	ASSSRDRGREQY
.	TRBJ2-7	TRBV19	ASSLGQNVYEQY
TRBD1	TRBJ1-4	TRBV2	ASSDGQGDEKLF
.	TRBJ1-5	TRBV9	ASSASGESQPQH
TRBD2	TRBJ2-1	TRBV5-1	ASSATSASVEQF